The next 27 T cell receptor beta chains were all read from a single sample in a study of T cell repertoires in cytomegalovirus infection. These receptors' antigens are unknown. TCRdb used MiXCR to reprocess the reads, holding one entry per CDR3 protein. In the table there are some 920,000 distinct CDR3 sequences, roughly 31% of which are singletons. This specimen was cultured CD8+ T cells from PBMCs, taken from culture after CMV antigen stimulation. These receptors were collected from a human donor in good health (CMV status not recorded). Some clones in this sample may be carry-over from other donors' samples.

The J gene is TRBJ2-5, the V gene TRBV19; D is uncertain. V lost 5 bases and J lost 2, with 15 bases in between. The CDR3 contains 15 residues. The germline gives CDR1 LNHDA, CDR2 SQIVND (reference sequence). The CDR3 is CASSVLHYPQETQYF. Here the CDR3 DNA reads TGTGCCAGTAGTGTCCTCCATTACCCTCAAGAGACCCAGTACTTC. Filled out from reference TRBV19 and TRBJ2-5, the complete variable domain reads DGGITQSPKYLFRKEGQNVTLSCEQNLNHDAMYWYRQDPGQGLRLIYYSQIVNDFQKGDIAEGYSVSREKKESFPLTVTSAQKNPTAFYLCASSVLHYPQETQYFGPGTRLLVL.

V is TRBV5-1 and J is TRBJ2-1; D is unclear. The CDR3 length is 11 residues. V lost 2 bases to trimming and J lost 12 bases, with 9 bases between them. Per the germline V gene, CDR1 is SGHRS and CDR2 is YFSETQ. CDR3 in DNA: TGCGCCAGCAGCTTTCGAGGCCTGCAGTTCTTC. This codes for CASSFRGLQFF.

This clonotype was observed a few times. V and J are TRBV4-1 and TRBJ1-1, with D perhaps TRBD1 (5 bases). Germline V lookup: CDR1 MGHRA, CDR2 YSYEKL. The CDR3 runs 16 residues. V was cut by 0 bases and J by 5 bases, with 16 bases left in between. The CDR3 protein is CASSQDPVSGPTEAFF. The CDR3 bases are TGCGCCAGCAGCCAAGACCCAGTGTCGGGGCCGACTGAAGCTTTCTTT.

About this clonotype itself: This may be a read error: a much more frequent sequence differs by one nucleotide. J is TRBJ2-1 and V is TRBV27, with D possibly being TRBD2 (7 bases). V dropped 5 bases and J dropped 4 bases, with 15 bases sitting between them. Germline values: CDR1 MNHEY, CDR2 SMNVEV (reference sequence). CDR3 size: 15 residues. The CDR3 coding sequence is TGTGCCAGCAGTATGTGGGGGGGCACGTACAATGAGCAGTTCTTC. Amino acids: CASSMWGGTYNEQFF.

This clonotype was seen a handful of times. The genes are TRBV5-5 and TRBJ2-7; TRBD1 matches 7 bases. The CDR3 is 14 residues long. The V segment lost 0 bases and the J segment 7 bases; nucleotides outside the gene matches: 7. Looked up from germline, CDR1 is SGHKS and CDR2 is YYEKEE (reference sequence). DNA for the CDR3: TGTGCCAGCAGCTTGGGAGACAGGGCCGGGGAGCAGTACTTC. It specifies CASSLGDRAGEQYF.

This clonotype was observed a few times. The chain is built from TRBV7-8 and TRBJ2-7, with unresolved D. CDR3 length: 16 residues. In germline, CDR1 is SGHVS, CDR2 FQNEAQ. V lost 1 base, J lost 2 bases, and 15 bases lay in between. CDR3 bases: TGTGCCAGCAGCTTAGAGAGCAGCACCATACCCTACGAGCAGTACGTC. This gives the protein CASSLESSTIPYEQYV.

This clonotype occurred many times. Here the CDR3 reads CASSLAREGYTF. In DNA, the CDR3 is TGTGCCAGCAGCTTAGCGAGGGAGGGCTACACCTTC. The chain joins TRBV7-9 to TRBJ1-2; the D is unclear. Germline assignment: CDR1 SEHNR and CDR2 FQNEAQ (reference sequence). The CDR3 consists of 12 residues. Trimming cost V 0 bases and J 8 bases, with 7 bases left between them.

To note about this clonotype: Germline is not matched at one junction end, which may reflect a read error. V is TRBV20-1 and J is TRBJ1-5; 7 nucleotides match TRBD1. Germline-derived CDR1 and CDR2 are DFQATT and SNEGSKA (reference sequence). This CDR3 is built from 14 residues. CDR3 nucleotide sequence: TGCAGTGCCAGAGTGGCAGGGGGAGGACAGCCCCAGCATTTT. Translating gives CSARVAGGGQPQHF.

V usage is TRBV4-3 and J usage is TRBJ2-1; 7 nucleotides line up with TRBD2. CDR3 length: 16 amino acids. CDR1 and CDR2 (germline): LGHNA, YSLEER. V lost 0 bases, J lost 4 bases, and 6 bases stayed unmatched. CDR3 bases: TGCGCCAGCAGCCAAGATTGGGCTAGCGGATACAATGAGCAGTTCTTC. Translated, it gives CASSQDWASGYNEQFF.

This clonotype was counted many times. V is TRBV7-8 and J is TRBJ1-6; D perhaps matches TRBD1 (5 bases). Germline-derived CDR1 and CDR2 are SGHVS and FQNEAQ. This CDR3 has 17 residues. V was clipped by 2 bases and J by 6 bases, with 17 bases between them. The CDR3 bases are TGTGCCAGCAGCTTATTTTTGGGGGATGATAGTAATTCACCCCTCCACTTT. It yields the protein CASSLFLGDDSNSPLHF.

Concerning this clonotype itself: One base away lies a much larger clone, so this may be a sequencing read error. The chain has TRBV7-6 and TRBJ2-3, with 10 bases fitting TRBD2. In germline, CDR1 is SGHVS, CDR2 FNYEAQ. The CDR3 contains 15 residues. CDR3 loop: CASSLAGEPVDTQYF. The DNA for the CDR3 is TGTGCCAGCAGCCTAGCGGGGGAGCCGGTAGATACGCAGTATTTT.

The chain combines TRBV2 with TRBJ2-5; TRBD2 aligns across 7 bases. This CDR3 region has 16 residues. The germline gives CDR1 SNHLY, CDR2 FYNNEI. After removal of 2 bases from V and 0 bases from J, the junction contained 6 bases not matched to a gene. The CDR3 sequence: CASSEQAGPHQETQYF. CDR3 nucleotides: TGTGCCAGCAGTGAACAAGCGGGACCCCACCAAGAGACCCAGTACTTC. The variable domain in full, completed from reference TRBV2 and TRBJ2-5, reads EPEVTQTPSHQVTQMGQEVILRCVPISNHLYFYWYRQILGQKVEFLVSFYNNEISEKSEIFDDQFSVERPDGSNFTLKIRSTKLEDSAMYFCASSEQAGPHQETQYFGPGTRLLVL.

The chain employs TRBV6-2 or TRBV6-3 and TRBJ2-7; no firm D call. Trimming cost V 6 bases and J 0 bases, with 9 bases left between them. The CDR3 is 13 amino acids. Germline values: CDR1 MNHEY, CDR2 SVGEGT. DNA of the CDR3: TGTGCCAGCAGCAACAGTCACTCCTACGAGCAGTACTTC. This codes for CASSNSHSYEQYF.

This clonotype was detected ten times or more. The rearrangement uses TRBV7-8 and TRBJ1-4, with D perhaps TRBD1 (5 bases). The CDR3 covers 15 residues. The germline CDR1 and CDR2 sequences are SGHVS and FQNEAQ. V shed 1 base and J shed 6 bases, with 12 bases lying between them. The CDR3 here is CASSLERGGDEKLFF. The DNA of the CDR3 is TGTGCCAGCAGCTTAGAACGTGGGGGGGATGAAAAACTGTTTTTT. The entire variable domain, with the rest obtained from reference TRBV7-8 and TRBJ1-4, is as follows: GAGVSQSPRYKVAKRGQDVALRCDPISGHVSLFWYQQALGQGPEFLTYFQNEAQLDKSGLPSDRFFAERPEGSVSTLKIQRTQQEDSAVYLCASSLERGGDEKLFFGSGTQLSVL.

This clonotype was detected only a few times. This chain joins TRBV25-1 and TRBJ1-5; no clear D gene. The V end was cut by 1 base, the J end by 3 bases, with 10 bases between. The CDR3 is made up of 15 amino acids. Germline lookup yields CDR1 MGHDK and CDR2 SYGVNS. CDR3 nucleotides: TGTGCCAGCAGTGAATTTGATTCCTACAATCAGCCCCAGCATTTT. Translated: CASSEFDSYNQPQHF.

This clonotype was seen repeatedly, ten times or more. The chain has TRBV7-8 and TRBJ1-5; D gene ambiguous. This CDR3 has 14 residues. Between the trimmed V and J ends, which lost 6 bases and 3 bases, there was a span of 12 bases. The germline V gene encodes CDR1 SGHVS and CDR2 FQNEAQ. The CDR3 region has the DNA TGTGCCAGCAGACGGGTGGGAGACAATCAGCCCCAGCATTTT. Its protein product is CASRRVGDNQPQHF.

This sequence joins TRBV19 and TRBJ2-1; D is perhaps TRBD1 or TRBD2 (5 bases each). V was shortened by 5 bases and J by 13 bases, with 18 bases between the two germline ends. Germline CDR1 reads LNHDA; CDR2 reads SQIVND (reference sequence). This CDR3 contains 13 residues. CDR3 nucleotide sequence: TGTGCCAGTAGTCTAGGGGTGGGGGTAGTACAGTTCTTC. Residues: CASSLGVGVVQFF.

The genes are TRBV10-3 and TRBJ2-5; 11 bases are shared with TRBD2. J gave up 3 bases and V 3 bases, and 6 bases lay outside the gene matches. Germline-derived CDR1 and CDR2 are ENHRY and SYGVKD. The CDR3 loop spans 16 amino acids. The CDR3 DNA sequence: TGTGCCATCAGTGACAGCGGGACTAGCGGCGAAGAGACCCAGTACTTC. Its protein is CAISDSGTSGEETQYF.

This clonotype appeared a single time. Possible read error: a much larger clone is one base away. The chain carries TRBV6-2 or TRBV6-3 and TRBJ2-1; no reliable D call. The CDR3 is made up of 14 amino acids. Germline CDR1 reads MNHEY; CDR2 reads SVGEGT. The CDR3 DNA is TGTGCCAGCAGTTACTCTGGCAGTCTCAATGTGCAGTTCTTC. Translating it yields CASSYSGSLNVQFF.

This clonotype came up a few times. The V gene is TRBV24-1, the J gene TRBJ2-2; 7 bases line up with TRBD1. The CDR3 is made up of 18 amino acids. V trimming: 3 bases; J trimming: 0 bases; junction bases outside the gene matches: 9. The V gene's germline CDR1 is KGHDR and CDR2 SFDVKD. Here the CDR3 DNA reads TGTGCCACCAGTGATCCCAATAAAGGGACAGCGAACACCGGGGAGCTGTTTTTT. Its protein product is CATSDPNKGTANTGELFF.

V usage is TRBV4-2 and J usage is TRBJ1-1, with unresolved D. The V and J ends lost 3 bases and 0 bases respectively, with 11 bases between them. CDR1 and CDR2 (germline): LGHNA, YNFKEQ. This CDR3 is 15 amino acids long. The DNA for the CDR3 is TGTGCCAGCAGCCACCGCCCAGCGGTGAACACTGAAGCTTTCTTT. It encodes CASSHRPAVNTEAFF.

There are a few counts of this clonotype. The V and J genes are TRBV20-1 and TRBJ2-5; D gene uncertain. The CDR3 is made up of 13 amino acids. V was pared by 3 bases and J by 0 bases, with 8 bases between. The germline CDR1 and CDR2 sequences are DFQATT and SNEGSKA (reference sequence). Here the CDR3 reads CSASPANQETQYF. The CDR3 region has the DNA TGCAGTGCTAGCCCCGCAAACCAAGAGACCCAGTACTTC.

This chain links TRBV18 with TRBJ1-6; D unresolved. The CDR3 length is 19 residues. CDR1 is KGHSH and CDR2 is LQKENI in the germline V gene. Deletions cut 1 base from V and 0 bases from J, with 16 bases between. CDR3 region: CASSPQLLGSSSYNSPLHF. CDR3 nucleotide sequence: TGTGCCAGCTCACCACAATTGTTGGGGTCGAGCTCCTATAATTCACCCCTCCACTTT.

The chain is built from TRBV27 and TRBJ2-4, with no clear D. Germline CDR1 and CDR2: MNHEY and SMNVEV (reference sequence). V lost 4 bases and J 0 bases, leaving 13 bases between the germline ends. The CDR3 contains 16 residues. CDR3 amino acids: CASSSPNKLAKNIQYF. The CDR3 region has the DNA TGTGCCAGCAGTTCCCCTAACAAACTAGCCAAAAACATTCAGTACTTC.

Notes on this clonotype: A read error is likely, as this CDR3 ends without the conserved phenylalanine or tryptophan. The chain joins TRBV7-6 to TRBJ2-3; 16 nucleotides line up with TRBD2. In germline, CDR1 is SGHVS, CDR2 FNYEAQ. Trimming cost V 5 bases and J 4 bases; bases outside gene matches: 9. The CDR3 covers 18 residues. CDR3 loop: CASSRLPGLAGGPDTQYL. The CDR3 DNA follows: TGTGCCAGCAGCCGCCTACCGGGACTAGCGGGGGGGCCAGATACGCAGTATTTG.

The rearrangement joins TRBV6-2 or TRBV6-3 to TRBJ1-2; a possible D gene is TRBD1 (6 bases). Trimming cost V 4 bases and J 0 bases, with 12 bases left between them. CDR3 length: 15 amino acids. The germline V gene has CDR1 MNHEY and CDR2 SVGEGT. The CDR3 DNA follows: TGTGCCAGCAGTTGGACAGATTGGACTAACTATGGCTACACCTTC. This codes for CASSWTDWTNYGYTF.

This clonotype was detected ten times or more. The chain carries TRBV6-1 and TRBJ2-7, with 7 nucleotides matching TRBD2. V lost 4 bases to trimming and J lost 4 bases; unmatched junction nucleotides: 7. Germline assignment: CDR1 MNHNS and CDR2 SASEGT. CDR3 length: 14 amino acids. The CDR3 DNA reads as TGTGCCAGCAGTGGGACTAGTGGTTTTTACGAGCAGTACTTC. It encodes CASSGTSGFYEQYF.